Each of the 26 T cell receptor beta chains below was sequenced from the same sample in a study of CD8 T cells in ankylosing spondylitis. TCRdb re-called the 5' RACE reads through MiXCR, storing one row per CDR3 protein. The data hold around 300,000 distinct CDR3 sequences, with 20% to 25% observed a single time. Sequenced input: blood, either unsorted or a sorted T cell fraction (not recorded which). These receptors originate from a female donor with ankylosing spondylitis or in good health (not recorded which).

The rearrangement links TRBV28 to TRBJ2-1, with 11 bases matching TRBD2. Unmatched junction bases numbered 9, after V lost 2 bases and J lost 12 bases. Germline values: CDR1 MDHEN, CDR2 SYDVKM. The CDR3 runs 15 residues. The CDR3 here is CASSLLAGGLGGQFF. In DNA, the CDR3 is TGTGCCAGCAGTTTACTAGCGGGAGGATTGGGTGGGCAGTTCTTC.

This clonotype has ten or more counts. The V and J genes are TRBV12-3 or TRBV12-4 and TRBJ2-1; TRBD2 matches 8 bases. The CDR3 consists of 14 residues. The ends lost 6 bases at V and 7 bases at J; junction bases unmatched: 8. CDR3 loop: CASSGAGVGNEQFF. The DNA for the CDR3 is TGTGCCAGCAGCGGAGCGGGAGTAGGAAATGAGCAGTTCTTC.

There are many counts of this clonotype. One end of the junction fails to match germline, which may point to a read error. This chain joins TRBV20-1 and TRBJ1-5; D is undetermined. The CDR3 is 15 residues long. Germline CDR1 reads DFQATT; CDR2 reads SNEGSKA (reference sequence). The DNA for the CDR3 is TGCAGTGTTAGACACGGTTTACTTAGCAATCAGCCCCAGCATTTT. This codes for CSVRHGLLSNQPQHF.

Concerning this clonotype: Germline is not matched at one junction end, which may reflect a read error. The V gene is TRBV20-1, the J gene TRBJ1-5, with 8 bases aligning to TRBD1. Germline V gives CDR1 DFQATT, CDR2 SNEGSKA (reference sequence). The CDR3 has 16 residues. This CDR3 reads CCARNSGGEGYQPQHF. CDR3 nucleotides: TGCTGTGCTAGGAACTCAGGGGGCGAGGGTTATCAGCCCCAGCATTTT.

This clonotype has more than one count but fewer than ten. This chain connects TRBV7-8 to TRBJ2-7; 13 nucleotides line up with TRBD2. V lost 8 bases to trimming and J lost 2 bases; unmatched junction nucleotides: 6. From germline, CDR1 is SGHVS and CDR2 FQNEAQ. The length of the CDR3 is 15 residues. DNA of the CDR3: TGTGCCAGCTCGGGGGGGACTAGCGGGACCTACGAGCAGTACTTC. Its translation is CASSGGTSGTYEQYF.

J is TRBJ2-5 and V is TRBV21-1; the table's TRBD1 call for D was not verified on the DNA. TRBV21-1 is a known pseudogene. The CDR3 consists of 18 residues. Written as DNA, the CDR3 is TGTGCCAGCAGGATAACTAAGGGGACAGGGGCAGCGGAAGAGACCCAGTACTTC. Translating it yields CASRITKGTGAAEETQYF.

Only a few counts were recorded for this clonotype. The chain couples TRBV27 to TRBJ2-7; 12 nucleotides line up with TRBD2. The CDR3 consists of 17 residues. The germline gives CDR1 MNHEY, CDR2 SMNVEV (reference sequence). Losses at the gene ends were 5 bases for V and 2 bases for J; bases not matched to a gene: 10. The CDR3 DNA reads as TGTGCCAGCAGTAAACTCGGGACTAGCGGGCGAACCTACGAGCAGTACTTC. It is translated as CASSKLGTSGRTYEQYF.

The CDR3 DNA reads as TGCAGTGCCCGGACTTCGGTGGGAGAAAAACTGTTTTTT. Translated: CSARTSVGEKLFF. V gene TRBV20-1 combines with J gene TRBJ1-4; D gene ambiguous. Per germline, CDR1 DFQATT and CDR2 SNEGSKA (reference sequence). Trimming shortened V by 6 bases and J by 8 bases, and 16 bases separated the two germline ends. The CDR3 is 13 amino acids.

The V call is TRBV6-5, the J call TRBJ2-1; D not resolved. Germline CDR1 and CDR2: MNHEY and SVGAGI. CDR3 length equals 15 residues. Trimming left V 4 bases short and J 7 bases short, with 17 bases between. This chain's CDR3 is CASSFSTPLRNEQFF. CDR3 DNA: TGTGCCAGCAGTTTTAGCACCCCCCTACGGAATGAGCAGTTCTTC.

The chain has TRBV20-1 and TRBJ2-7; no clear D. Per germline, CDR1 DFQATT and CDR2 SNEGSKA (reference sequence). This CDR3 spans 13 amino acids. V was clipped by 3 bases and J by 5 bases, with 14 bases between them. Here the CDR3 DNA reads TGCAGTGCTAGCGGTTCGAATGGCCACGAGCAGTACTTC. Its protein is CSASGSNGHEQYF.

This clonotype has just a few counts. The J gene is TRBJ2-1, the V gene TRBV7-2; possible D gene TRBD2, 6 bases. The CDR3 loop spans 14 amino acids. Per germline, CDR1 SGHTA and CDR2 FQGNSA. Trimming took 4 bases from V and 9 from J, leaving 16 bases between them. The CDR3 nucleotides are TGTGCCAGCAGCTCCTCAGCGGGCCCGGGTGAGCAGTTCTTC. This sequence encodes CASSSSAGPGEQFF.

This clonotype was observed a handful of times. The gene calls are TRBV10-3 and TRBJ2-2; D is unresolved. CDR3 length: 12 residues. Trimming removed 4 bases from V and 4 bases from J, with 4 bases in between. Germline V lookup: CDR1 ENHRY, CDR2 SYGVKD. CDR3 in amino acids: CAISVSTGELFF. CDR3 DNA: TGTGCCATCAGTGTATCCACCGGGGAGCTGTTTTTT.

This clonotype has just a few counts. V usage is TRBV7-2 and J usage is TRBJ2-2; either TRBD1 or TRBD2 may fit D (5 bases each). CDR3 length: 15 amino acids. V lost 3 bases and J 5 bases, leaving 13 bases between the germline ends. From germline, CDR1 is SGHTA and CDR2 FQGNSA. In DNA form, the CDR3 reads TGTGCCAGCAGCTTCGGGGACCGTAGGACCGGGGAGCTGTTTTTT. Its translation is CASSFGDRRTGELFF.

The genes are TRBV29-1 and TRBJ1-1; D is undetermined. V was clipped by 6 bases and J by 8 bases, with 22 bases between them. CDR3 length equals 14 residues. Germline-derived CDR1 and CDR2 are SQVTM and ANQGSEA. The CDR3, as DNA: TGCAGCGTCGGCCCAAAAATGAGCGGGAGGGAAGCTTTCTTT. It yields the protein CSVGPKMSGREAFF.

The chain employs TRBV3-1 and TRBJ2-1, with D tentatively TRBD2 (6 bases). CDR3 length: 16 residues. Trimming left V 0 bases short and J 5 bases short, with 14 bases between. Germline CDR1 LGHDT, CDR2 YNNKEL (reference sequence). The CDR3 region is CASSQDHGRSNNEQFF. In DNA form, the CDR3 reads TGTGCCAGCAGCCAAGATCACGGGAGAAGTAACAATGAGCAGTTCTTC.

This clonotype has only one observation. This chain uses TRBV7-2 with TRBJ2-1; D is ambiguous. Germline V gene data show CDR1 as SGHTA and CDR2 as FQGNSA. This CDR3 contains 12 residues. Trimming left V 5 bases short and J 12 bases short, with 14 bases between. CDR3 in amino acids: CASSELQLGQFF. CDR3 DNA sequence: TGTGCCAGCAGCGAACTACAGCTCGGGCAGTTCTTC.

The genes are TRBV19 and TRBJ2-3; 7 bases map to TRBD1. V lost 5 bases and J lost 4; bases outside the gene matches: 15. CDR3 length equals 17 residues. CDR1 and CDR2 from the germline V gene are LNHDA and SQIVND (reference sequence). The CDR3 is CASSPRTPQRGPDTQYF. The CDR3, as DNA: TGTGCCAGTAGTCCTCGGACTCCACAGAGGGGGCCAGATACGCAGTATTTT.

This clonotype appeared many times. The gene calls are TRBV20-1 and TRBJ2-1; D is ambiguous. The CDR3 has 12 residues. Germline V gene lookup returns CDR1 DFQATT and CDR2 SNEGSKA (reference sequence). Trimming took off 3 bases at V and 4 bases at J, with 7 bases between the two ends. CDR3 coding DNA: TGCAGTGCTAGTTTGAATTACAATGAGCAGTTCTTC. This encodes CSASLNYNEQFF.

The CDR3 bases are TGCAGTGCTAGAGATAAGGGGGCTGGGGCCAACGTCCTGACTTTC. It is translated as CSARDKGAGANVLTF. The V call is TRBV20-1, the J call TRBJ2-6; perhaps TRBD1 as D (6 bases). This CDR3 has 15 residues. With 0 bases removed from V and 2 bases from J, the gap between germline ends came to 8 bases. Per the germline V gene, CDR1 is DFQATT and CDR2 is SNEGSKA (reference sequence).

This clonotype was observed a handful of times. No DNA is shown, since the ends of the CDR3 on it are uncertain; the CDR3 is the one TCRdb lists. V usage is TRBV6-5 and J usage is TRBJ1-6. The CDR3 length equals 13 residues, ends included. Germline assignment: CDR1 MNHEY and CDR2 SVGAGI. The CDR3 spells CASSTSRDSPLHF.

This rearrangement joins TRBV29-1 to TRBJ1-1; D gene unclear. CDR3 length: 12 residues. Per germline, CDR1 SQVTM and CDR2 ANQGSEA. V lost 6 bases, J lost 1 base, and 9 bases lay in between. The CDR3 DNA reads TGCAGCGTGGAGCCGAGGAACACTGAAGCTTTCTTT. It is translated as CSVEPRNTEAFF.

The chain recombines TRBV2 with TRBJ1-1, with 7 positions matching TRBD1. Germline trimming cut 8 bases from V and 7 bases from J; bases unmatched to any gene: 7. In germline, CDR1 is SNHLY, CDR2 FYNNEI. The CDR3 sequence is 12 residues long. The DNA of the CDR3 is TGTGCCAGCGGACGACAGGGTGATGAAGCTTTCTTT. It is translated as CASGRQGDEAFF.

This clonotype was seen a few times. This sequence joins TRBV24-1 and TRBJ2-1; 9 nucleotides match TRBD1. The germline V gene has CDR1 KGHDR and CDR2 SFDVKD. This CDR3 is built from 14 residues. The J segment lost 12 bases and the V segment lost 4 bases, leaving 9 bases of the junction unmatched. The CDR3 spells CATSDSPGQGRQFF. CDR3 sequence (DNA): TGTGCCACCAGTGACAGCCCGGGACAGGGAAGGCAGTTCTTC.

This clonotype was seen ten or more times. V gene TRBV20-1 combines with J gene TRBJ1-2, with a possible D match to TRBD1 (5 bases). Germline CDR1 DFQATT, CDR2 SNEGSKA (reference sequence). Trimming stripped 6 bases from V and 4 bases from J, with 12 bases between. This CDR3 contains 12 residues. CDR3 in DNA: TGCAGTGCCCTTCGGACATTCTATGGCTACACCTTC. Its protein product is CSALRTFYGYTF.

The V call is TRBV13, the J call TRBJ2-5; 8 bases map to TRBD2. This CDR3 comprises 20 residues. The V gene end was trimmed by 2 bases and the J gene end by 1 base; junction bases not matched to a gene: 18. Germline CDR1 reads PRHDT; CDR2 reads FYEKMQ (reference sequence). The CDR3 nucleotides read TGTGCCAGCAGCTTACGGTTCGGGTCTACGATGGCGGGAGGCCAAGAGACCCAGTACTTC. This translates into CASSLRFGSTMAGGQETQYF.

This clonotype was detected only a few times. V usage is TRBV5-4 and J usage is TRBJ2-7; TRBD1 might be the D (7 bases). The CDR3 sequence is 17 residues long. The V gene lost 4 bases and the J gene lost 6 bases, with 26 bases spanning the gap. CDR1 is SGHNT and CDR2 is YYREEE in the germline V gene (reference sequence). The CDR3 DNA is TGTGCCAGCAGCCCACCCCCAGGGGCAGGGGGACTTAGCGAGCAGTACTTC. It codes for CASSPPPGAGGLSEQYF.